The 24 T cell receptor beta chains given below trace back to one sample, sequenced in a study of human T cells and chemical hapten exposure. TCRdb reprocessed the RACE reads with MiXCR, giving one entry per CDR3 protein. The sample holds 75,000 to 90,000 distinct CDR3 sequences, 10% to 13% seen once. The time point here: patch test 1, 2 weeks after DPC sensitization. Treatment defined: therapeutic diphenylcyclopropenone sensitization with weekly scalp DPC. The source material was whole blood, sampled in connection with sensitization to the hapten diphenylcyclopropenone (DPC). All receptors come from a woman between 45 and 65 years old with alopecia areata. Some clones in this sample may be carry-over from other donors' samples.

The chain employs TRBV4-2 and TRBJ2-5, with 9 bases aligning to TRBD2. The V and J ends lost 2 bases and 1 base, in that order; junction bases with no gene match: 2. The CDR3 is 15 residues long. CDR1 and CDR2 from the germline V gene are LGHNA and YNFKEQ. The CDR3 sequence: CASSQTSGSQETQYF. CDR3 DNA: TGTGCCAGCAGCCAAACTAGCGGGTCCCAAGAGACCCAGTACTTC.

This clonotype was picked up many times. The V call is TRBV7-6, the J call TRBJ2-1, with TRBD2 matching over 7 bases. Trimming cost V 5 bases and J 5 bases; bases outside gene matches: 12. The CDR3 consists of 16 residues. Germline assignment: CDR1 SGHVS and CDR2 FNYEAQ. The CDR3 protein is CASSPIPQRGNNEQFF. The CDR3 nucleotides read TGTGCCAGCAGCCCTATCCCCCAGCGGGGAAACAATGAGCAGTTCTTC.

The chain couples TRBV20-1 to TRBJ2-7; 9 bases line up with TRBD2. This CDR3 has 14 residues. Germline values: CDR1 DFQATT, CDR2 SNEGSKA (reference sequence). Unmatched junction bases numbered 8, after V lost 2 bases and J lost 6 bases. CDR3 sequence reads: CSARRLAGYFEQYF. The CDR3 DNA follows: TGCAGTGCTAGAAGGCTAGCGGGATATTTCGAGCAGTACTTC.

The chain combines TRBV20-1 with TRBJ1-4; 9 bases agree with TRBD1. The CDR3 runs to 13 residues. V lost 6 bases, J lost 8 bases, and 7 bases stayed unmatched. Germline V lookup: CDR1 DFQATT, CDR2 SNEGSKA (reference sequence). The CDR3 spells CSASDRGGEKLFF. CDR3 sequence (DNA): TGCAGTGCCTCGGACAGGGGTGGGGAAAAACTGTTTTTT.

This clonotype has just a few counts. CDR3 region: CASSNREVSYNEQFF. In nucleotides, the CDR3 is TGTGCCAGCAGTAATCGGGAGGTCTCCTACAATGAGCAGTTCTTC. The rearrangement uses TRBV5-6 and TRBJ2-1, with 7 positions matching TRBD2. Germline loops: CDR1 SGHDT, CDR2 YYEEEE. The V and J ends lost 5 bases and 0 bases, in that order; junction bases with no gene match: 5. This CDR3 is 15 amino acids long.

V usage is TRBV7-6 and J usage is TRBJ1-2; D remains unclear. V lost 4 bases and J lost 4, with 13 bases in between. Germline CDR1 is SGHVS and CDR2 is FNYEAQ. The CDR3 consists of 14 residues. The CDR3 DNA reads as TGTGCCAGCAGCTCAAGCGTGACAAGCTATGGCTACACCTTC. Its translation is CASSSSVTSYGYTF.

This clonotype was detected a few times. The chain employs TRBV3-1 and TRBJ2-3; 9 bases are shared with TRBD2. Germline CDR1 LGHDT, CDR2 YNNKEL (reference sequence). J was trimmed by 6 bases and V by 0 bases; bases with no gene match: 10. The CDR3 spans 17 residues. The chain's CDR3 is CASSQDGASGAHDTQYF. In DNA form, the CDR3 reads TGTGCCAGCAGCCAAGATGGAGCTAGCGGGGCACACGATACGCAGTATTTT.

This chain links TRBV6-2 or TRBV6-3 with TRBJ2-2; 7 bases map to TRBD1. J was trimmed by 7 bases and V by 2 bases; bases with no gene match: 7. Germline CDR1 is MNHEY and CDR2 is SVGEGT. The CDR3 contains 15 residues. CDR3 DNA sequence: TGTGCCAGCAGTTACCGAGGGGGCAATGACGGGGAGCTGTTTTTT. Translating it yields CASSYRGGNDGELFF.

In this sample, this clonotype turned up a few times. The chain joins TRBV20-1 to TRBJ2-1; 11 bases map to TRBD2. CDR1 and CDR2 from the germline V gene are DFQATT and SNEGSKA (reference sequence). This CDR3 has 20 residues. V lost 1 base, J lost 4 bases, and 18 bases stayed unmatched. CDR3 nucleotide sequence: TGCAGTGCTAGAGCGGACAGGTCCGCCCGACTAGCGGGGTTATACAATGAGCAGTTCTTC. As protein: CSARADRSARLAGLYNEQFF.

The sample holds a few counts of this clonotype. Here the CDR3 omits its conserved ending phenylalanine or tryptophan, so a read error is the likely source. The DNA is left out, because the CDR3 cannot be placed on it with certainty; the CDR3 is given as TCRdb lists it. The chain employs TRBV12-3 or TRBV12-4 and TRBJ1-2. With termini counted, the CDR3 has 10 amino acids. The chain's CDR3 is CASSLKVQWV.

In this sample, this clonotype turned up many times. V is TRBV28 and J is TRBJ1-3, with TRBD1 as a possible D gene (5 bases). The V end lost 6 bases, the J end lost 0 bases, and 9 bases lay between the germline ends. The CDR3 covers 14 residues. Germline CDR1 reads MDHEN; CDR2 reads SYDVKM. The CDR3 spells CASSRDGSGNTIYF. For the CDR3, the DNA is TGTGCCAGCAGCCGGGACGGCTCTGGAAACACCATATATTTT.

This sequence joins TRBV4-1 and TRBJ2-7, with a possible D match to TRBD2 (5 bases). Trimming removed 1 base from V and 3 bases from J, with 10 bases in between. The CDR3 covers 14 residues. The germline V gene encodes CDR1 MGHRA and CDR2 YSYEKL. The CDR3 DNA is TGCGCCAGCAGCCAAGTTCCTAGCAGCTACGAGCAGTACTTC. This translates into CASSQVPSSYEQYF.

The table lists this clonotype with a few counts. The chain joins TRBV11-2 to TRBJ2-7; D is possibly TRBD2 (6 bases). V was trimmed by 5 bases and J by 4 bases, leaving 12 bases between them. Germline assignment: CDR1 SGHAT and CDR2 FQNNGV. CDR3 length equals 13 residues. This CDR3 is CASSPGGVYEQYF. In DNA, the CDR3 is TGTGCCAGCAGCCCCGGGGGTGTTTACGAGCAGTACTTC.

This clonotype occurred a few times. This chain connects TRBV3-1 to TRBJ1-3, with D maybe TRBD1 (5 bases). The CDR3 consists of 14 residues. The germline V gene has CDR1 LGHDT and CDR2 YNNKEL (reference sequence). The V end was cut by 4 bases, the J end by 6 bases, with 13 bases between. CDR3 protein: CASSPTRDLNTIYF. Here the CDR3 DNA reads TGTGCCAGCAGCCCCACCCGGGACCTAAACACCATATATTTT.

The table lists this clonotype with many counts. The CDR3: CSARDGTGGQETQYF. Here the CDR3 DNA reads TGCAGTGCTAGAGACGGAACGGGAGGGCAAGAGACCCAGTACTTC. This sequence joins TRBV20-1 and TRBJ2-5; 8 bases fit TRBD2. CDR3 length equals 15 residues. J was trimmed by 2 bases and V by 0 bases; bases with no gene match: 5. CDR1 is DFQATT, CDR2 SNEGSKA, per germline (reference sequence).

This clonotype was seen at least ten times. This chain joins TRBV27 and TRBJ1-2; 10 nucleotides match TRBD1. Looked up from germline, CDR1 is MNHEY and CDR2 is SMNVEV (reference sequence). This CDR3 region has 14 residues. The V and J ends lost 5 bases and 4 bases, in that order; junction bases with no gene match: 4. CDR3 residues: CASSKTGGSYGYTF. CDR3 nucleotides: TGTGCCAGCAGTAAGACAGGGGGCAGCTATGGCTACACCTTC.

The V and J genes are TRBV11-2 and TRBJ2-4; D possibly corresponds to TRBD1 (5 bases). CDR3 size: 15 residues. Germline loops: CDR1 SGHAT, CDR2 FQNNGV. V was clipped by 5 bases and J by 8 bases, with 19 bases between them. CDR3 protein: CASSLIRDRRDIQYF. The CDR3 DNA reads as TGTGCCAGCAGCCTGATCAGGGATCGTCGGGACATTCAGTACTTC.

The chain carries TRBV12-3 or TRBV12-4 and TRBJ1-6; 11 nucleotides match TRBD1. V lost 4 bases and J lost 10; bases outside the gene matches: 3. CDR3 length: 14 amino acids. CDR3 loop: CASSWGTGGSPLHF. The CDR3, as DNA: TGTGCCAGCAGTTGGGGGACAGGGGGATCACCCCTCCACTTT.

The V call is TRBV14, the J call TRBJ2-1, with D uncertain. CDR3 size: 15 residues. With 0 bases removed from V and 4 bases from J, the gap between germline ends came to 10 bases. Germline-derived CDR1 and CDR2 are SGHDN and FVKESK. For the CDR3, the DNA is TGTGCCAGCAGCCAAGATCTCAACAGATACAATGAGCAGTTCTTC. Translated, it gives CASSQDLNRYNEQFF.

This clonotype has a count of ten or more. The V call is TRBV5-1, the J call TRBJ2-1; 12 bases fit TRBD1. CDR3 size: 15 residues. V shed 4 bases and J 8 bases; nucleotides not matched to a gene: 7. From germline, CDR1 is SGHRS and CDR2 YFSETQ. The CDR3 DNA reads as TGCGCCAGCAGCCCCACGGGACAGGGGGCGCATGAGCAGTTCTTC. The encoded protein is CASSPTGQGAHEQFF. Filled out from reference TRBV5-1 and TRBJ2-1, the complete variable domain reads KAGVTQTPRYLIKTRGQQVTLSCSPISGHRSVSWYQQTPGQGLQFLFEYFSETQRNKGNFPGRFSGRQFSNSRSEMNVSTLELGDSALYLCASSPTGQGAHEQFFGPGTRLTVL.

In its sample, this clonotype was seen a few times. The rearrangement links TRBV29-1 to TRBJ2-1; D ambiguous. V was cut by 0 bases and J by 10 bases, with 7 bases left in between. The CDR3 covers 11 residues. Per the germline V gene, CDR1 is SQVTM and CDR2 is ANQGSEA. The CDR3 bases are TGCAGCGTTGAAGATCGTCCAGAGCAGTTCTTC. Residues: CSVEDRPEQFF.

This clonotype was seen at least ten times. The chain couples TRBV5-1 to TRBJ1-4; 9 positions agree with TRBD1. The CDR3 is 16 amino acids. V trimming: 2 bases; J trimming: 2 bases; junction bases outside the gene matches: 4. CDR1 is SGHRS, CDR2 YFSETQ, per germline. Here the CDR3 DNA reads TGCGCCAGCAGCTTCGACAGGGGGGCGACTAATGAAAAACTGTTTTTT. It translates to CASSFDRGATNEKLFF.

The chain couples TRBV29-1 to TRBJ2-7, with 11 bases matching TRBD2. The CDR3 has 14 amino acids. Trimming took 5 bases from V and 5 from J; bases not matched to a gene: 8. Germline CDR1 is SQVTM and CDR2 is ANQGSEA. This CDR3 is CSVLDSGRENEQYF. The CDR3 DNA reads TGCAGCGTTCTCGATAGCGGGAGGGAGAACGAGCAGTACTTC.

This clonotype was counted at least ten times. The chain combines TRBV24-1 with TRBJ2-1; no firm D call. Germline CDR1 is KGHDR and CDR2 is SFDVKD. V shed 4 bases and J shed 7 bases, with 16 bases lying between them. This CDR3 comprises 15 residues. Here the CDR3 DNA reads TGTGCCACCAGTGAAGCGCGTTTTGGCCCGAATGAGCAGTTCTTC. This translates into CATSEARFGPNEQFF.